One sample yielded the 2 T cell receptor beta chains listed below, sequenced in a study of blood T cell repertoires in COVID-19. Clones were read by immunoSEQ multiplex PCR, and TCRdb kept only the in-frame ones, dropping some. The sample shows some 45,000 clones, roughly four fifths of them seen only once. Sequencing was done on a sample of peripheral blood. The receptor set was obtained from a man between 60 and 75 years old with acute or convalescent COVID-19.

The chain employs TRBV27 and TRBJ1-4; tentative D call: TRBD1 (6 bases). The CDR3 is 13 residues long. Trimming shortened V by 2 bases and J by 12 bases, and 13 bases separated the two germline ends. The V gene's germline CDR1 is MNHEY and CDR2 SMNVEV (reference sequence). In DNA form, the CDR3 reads TGTGCCAGCAGTTTAACGGACAGTGGGGAACTGTTTTTT. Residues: CASSLTDSGELFF.

CDR3 sequence: CASRLTVQETQYF. The CDR3 DNA follows: TGTGCCAGCAGATTGACAGTCCAAGAGACCCAGTACTTC. The chain joins TRBV2 to TRBJ2-5; D possibly corresponds to TRBD1 (5 bases). Deletions cut 6 bases from V and 1 base from J, with 9 bases between. The CDR3 runs 13 residues. Germline V lookup: CDR1 SNHLY, CDR2 FYNNEI.